These 21 T cell receptor beta chains were sequenced from one sample in a study of blood T cell repertoires in COVID-19. Measured with immunoSEQ multiplex PCR; TCRdb has only the in-frame clones, and not every one. The table records hundreds of thousands of clones, almost 85% of them present only once. The sequenced sample was peripheral blood. These receptors all stem from a man aged 50-60 years with active or convalescent COVID-19.

CDR3 in DNA: TGCAGTGCTAGAGATGTCAGTGAGCAGTTCTTC. Translated: CSARDVSEQFF. The rearrangement links TRBV20-1 to TRBJ2-1; D remains ambiguous. Germline assignment: CDR1 DFQATT and CDR2 SNEGSKA (reference sequence). The CDR3 loop spans 11 amino acids. V was pared by 0 bases and J by 9 bases, with 6 bases between.

In its sample, this clone was seen many times. Written as DNA, the CDR3 is TGTGCCAGCAGCCTTGCGGACAGGGGCGAGTATTCGTTCCAAGAGACCCAGTACTTC. It codes for CASSLADRGEYSFQETQYF. V gene TRBV3-1 (or the pseudogene TRBV3-2) combines with J gene TRBJ2-5; 9 bases are a match to TRBD1. The germline V gene encodes CDR1 LGHDT and CDR2 YNNKEL (reference sequence). V shed 4 bases, J shed 1 base, and the junction held 16 bases outside the gene matches. The CDR3 sequence is 19 residues long.

J is TRBJ1-3 and V is TRBV5-6; D not resolved. The CDR3 consists of 17 residues. The ends were cut back, 1 base at V and 0 bases at J, with 14 bases in the middle. Germline CDR1 and CDR2: SGHDT and YYEEEE. This chain's CDR3 is CASSLFSPLHSGNTIYF. The CDR3 bases are TGTGCCAGCAGCTTGTTTTCGCCACTACACTCTGGAAACACCATATATTTT.

The chain joins TRBV19 to TRBJ2-2; 9 bases map to TRBD1. Per the germline V gene, CDR1 is LNHDA and CDR2 is SQIVND (reference sequence). With V trimmed by 3 bases and J by 5 bases, 7 bases remained unmatched. The length of the CDR3 is 16 residues. CDR3 sequence: CASSMGGTGWTGELFF. In DNA, the CDR3 is TGTGCCAGTAGTATGGGGGGGACAGGGTGGACCGGGGAGCTGTTTTTT.

This chain joins TRBV19 and TRBJ1-2, with a tentative D call TRBD1 (6 bases). Looked up from germline, CDR1 is LNHDA and CDR2 is SQIVND (reference sequence). Trimming stripped 4 bases from V and 4 bases from J, with 13 bases between. The CDR3 extends over 14 amino acids. The CDR3 reads CASSTGDRAYGYTF. DNA for the CDR3: TGTGCCAGTAGTACAGGGGACCGGGCCTATGGCTACACCTTC.

The gene calls are TRBV3-1 (or the pseudogene TRBV3-2) and TRBJ1-3; D is ambiguous. This CDR3 has 13 amino acids. CDR1 is LGHDT, CDR2 YNNKEL, per germline (reference sequence). V was clipped by 3 bases and J by 9 bases, with 12 bases between them. CDR3 DNA sequence: TGTGCCAGCAGCCAGGCTCCGAGGTTCACCATATATTTT. Its protein product is CASSQAPRFTIYF.

V and J are TRBV2 and TRBJ2-1; 12 nucleotides match TRBD2. After removal of 5 bases from V and 9 bases from J, the junction contained 8 bases not matched to a gene. Germline V gene data show CDR1 as SNHLY and CDR2 as FYNNEI. The CDR3 extends over 15 amino acids. The CDR3 here is CASSPLLAGGGEQFF. CDR3 nucleotides: TGTGCCAGCAGTCCGTTACTAGCGGGAGGCGGTGAGCAGTTCTTC.

The CDR3 nucleotides are TGTGCCAGCAGCCTTGACAGGGTGGACACTGAAGCTTTCTTT. It is translated as CASSLDRVDTEAFF. V is TRBV7-3 and J is TRBJ1-1; 7 nucleotides line up with TRBD1. The CDR3 covers 14 residues. V gave up 5 bases and J gave up 3 bases; unmatched junction bases: 6. Germline assignment: CDR1 SGHTA and CDR2 FQGTGA.

The genes are TRBV6-5 and TRBJ1-1, with 8 bases lining up with TRBD1. The germline CDR1 and CDR2 sequences are MNHEY and SVGAGI. V shed 6 bases and J 4 bases; nucleotides not matched to a gene: 7. The CDR3 has 14 residues. DNA of the CDR3: TGTGCCAGCAGGCCCAGGGGGCGCTCCACTGAAGCTTTCTTT. It specifies CASRPRGRSTEAFF.

A note on this clone: Different DNA sequences within this sample yield the same CDR3. V gene TRBV29-1 combines with J gene TRBJ2-1; D call uncertain. V dropped 4 bases and J dropped 4 bases, with 5 bases sitting between them. CDR3 length: 11 residues. Germline V lookup: CDR1 SQVTM, CDR2 ANQGSEA. The CDR3 spells CSVGQYNEQFF. The DNA for the CDR3 is TGCAGCGTTGGGCAATACAATGAGCAGTTCTTC.

The chain combines TRBV7-2 with TRBJ2-4; 11 nucleotides match TRBD1. Unmatched junction bases numbered 7, after V lost 5 bases and J lost 7 bases. This CDR3 is 15 amino acids long. CDR1 and CDR2 (germline): SGHTA, FQGNSA. CDR3 coding DNA: TGTGCCAGCAGCCAATGGACAGGGGGCATGAACATTCAGTACTTC. This encodes CASSQWTGGMNIQYF.

The chain employs TRBV19 and TRBJ1-2, with TRBD1 as a possible D gene (6 bases). Germline V gene lookup returns CDR1 LNHDA and CDR2 SQIVND (reference sequence). This CDR3 spans 12 amino acids. V was clipped by 7 bases and J by 7 bases, with 13 bases between them. CDR3 sequence: CASKAGAIGYTF. The CDR3 nucleotides are TGTGCCAGTAAAGCGGGGGCGATTGGCTACACCTTC.

The chain combines TRBV7-2 with TRBJ1-6; no reliable D call. V lost 2 bases to trimming and J lost 8 bases, with 7 bases between them. Germline values: CDR1 SGHTA, CDR2 FQGNSA. This CDR3 is 13 amino acids long. The CDR3 DNA reads as TGTGCCAGCAGCTTAAGTCGGGATTCACCCCTCCACTTT. Residues: CASSLSRDSPLHF.

The chain carries TRBV6-5 and TRBJ2-7, with D perhaps matching TRBD1 (5 bases). The CDR3 sequence is 12 residues long. The ends were cut back, 4 bases at V and 2 bases at J, with 6 bases in the middle. In germline, CDR1 is MNHEY, CDR2 SVGAGI. CDR3 sequence reads: CASSSDTYEQYF. In DNA, the CDR3 is TGTGCCAGCAGTTCGGACACCTACGAGCAGTACTTC.

V gene TRBV24-1 combines with J gene TRBJ2-5; D may be TRBD2 (5 bases). This CDR3 is 15 amino acids long. CDR1 is KGHDR, CDR2 SFDVKD, per germline. Trimming took off 0 bases at V and 1 base at J, with 8 bases between the two ends. The CDR3 reads CATSDLGAAQETQYF. The CDR3 nucleotides are TGTGCCACCAGTGATTTGGGAGCGGCCCAAGAGACCCAGTACTTC.

The chain recombines TRBV5-1 with TRBJ1-1, with 9 bases aligning to TRBD1. V was clipped by 2 bases and J by 6 bases; unmatched bases: 5. The V gene's germline CDR1 is SGHRS and CDR2 YFSETQ. The length of the CDR3 is 14 residues. CDR3 loop: CASSLGTGSAEAFF. CDR3 bases: TGCGCCAGCAGCTTAGGGACAGGGTCGGCTGAAGCTTTCTTT. The variable domain in full, completed from reference TRBV5-1 and TRBJ1-1, reads KAGVTQTPRYLIKTRGQQVTLSCSPISGHRSVSWYQQTPGQGLQFLFEYFSETQRNKGNFPGRFSGRQFSNSRSEMNVSTLELGDSALYLCASSLGTGSAEAFFGQGTRLTVV.

The V and J genes are TRBV27 and TRBJ1-5, with unresolved D. Trimming left V 2 bases short and J 2 bases short, with 16 bases between. The CDR3 is 17 residues long. CDR1 MNHEY and CDR2 SMNVEV come from the germline V gene (reference sequence). The CDR3 DNA follows: TGTGCCAGCAGTTTAGACGGGTCTTCAGCAGGCAATCAGCCCCAGCATTTT. The encoded protein is CASSLDGSSAGNQPQHF.

DNA of the CDR3: TGTGCCAGCAGCTTAACCAGTCCGACTGAAGCTTTCTTT. Protein sequence: CASSLTSPTEAFF. The rearrangement links TRBV7-3 to TRBJ1-1, with unresolved D. V was trimmed by 0 bases and J by 5 bases, leaving 7 bases between them. This CDR3 has 13 residues. The germline CDR1 and CDR2 sequences are SGHTA and FQGTGA.

The chain carries TRBV5-6 and TRBJ2-4; 9 bases align to TRBD1. The CDR3 contains 13 residues. V lost 2 bases, J lost 7 bases, and 1 base stayed unmatched. CDR1 and CDR2 from the germline V gene are SGHDT and YYEEEE. The CDR3: CASSFGTGNIQYF. Written as DNA, the CDR3 is TGTGCCAGCAGCTTCGGGACAGGGAACATTCAGTACTTC.

V usage is TRBV27 and J usage is TRBJ2-7, with a tentative D call TRBD2 (6 bases). Trimming pared 5 bases from V and 7 bases from J, leaving 15 bases between. Germline lookup yields CDR1 MNHEY and CDR2 SMNVEV (reference sequence). This CDR3 comprises 13 residues. This CDR3 reads CASSVRLGTEQYF. CDR3 in DNA: TGTGCCAGCAGTGTCCGACTAGGAACGGAGCAGTACTTC.

The gene calls are TRBV5-1 and TRBJ2-1; 9 bases map to TRBD1. This CDR3 comprises 15 residues. Unmatched junction bases numbered 5, after V lost 3 bases and J lost 4 bases. CDR1 and CDR2 (germline): SGHRS, YFSETQ. This CDR3 is CASSSPGQGYNEQFF. In DNA form, the CDR3 reads TGCGCCAGCAGCTCACCGGGACAGGGTTACAATGAGCAGTTCTTC. Together with reference TRBV5-1 and TRBJ2-1, the CDR3 gives the full variable domain: KAGVTQTPRYLIKTRGQQVTLSCSPISGHRSVSWYQQTPGQGLQFLFEYFSETQRNKGNFPGRFSGRQFSNSRSEMNVSTLELGDSALYLCASSSPGQGYNEQFFGPGTRLTVL.